These 4 T cell receptor beta chains came from one sample sequenced in a study of CD8 T cells in ankylosing spondylitis. TCRdb re-derived calls from the 5' RACE reads in MiXCR, one entry per CDR3 protein. The repertoire holds roughly 86,000 distinct CDR3 sequences, with around 10% as singletons. Sequencing was done on a sample of blood, either unsorted or a sorted T cell fraction (not recorded which). These receptors were collected from a male donor with ankylosing spondylitis or in good health (not recorded which).

This clonotype was recorded a few times. The V call is TRBV14, the J call TRBJ2-3; 7 bases fit TRBD1. With 3 bases clipped from V and 6 bases from J, the junction kept 9 bases outside the gene matches. Germline CDR1 reads SGHDN; CDR2 reads FVKESK. This CDR3 has 15 residues. CDR3 in DNA: TGTGCCAGCAGCCATCGGCGAGGGGGCGGCGATACGCAGTATTTT. It yields the protein CASSHRRGGGDTQYF.

This clonotype occurred many times. The rearrangement links TRBV5-1 to TRBJ1-5; D is undetermined. Germline V CDR1 and CDR2: SGHRS, YFSETQ. V was shortened by 4 bases and J by 8 bases, with 19 bases between the two germline ends. The CDR3 loop spans 15 amino acids. Written as DNA, the CDR3 is TGCGCCAGCAGCCTGGGCGGGAGCGGTTATGAGCCCCAGCATTTT. Its translation is CASSLGGSGYEPQHF.

This clonotype was seen at least ten times. The rearrangement uses TRBV9 and TRBJ2-7; 9 bases are a match to TRBD1. V lost 4 bases and J lost 3; bases outside the gene matches: 8. The CDR3 loop spans 15 amino acids. CDR1 and CDR2 from the germline V gene are SGDLS and YYNGEE. CDR3 sequence reads: CASSLGTGKGYEQYF. In DNA, the CDR3 is TGTGCCAGCAGCCTCGGGACAGGGAAAGGCTACGAGCAGTACTTC.

This clonotype was seen just once. The J gene is TRBJ2-1, the V gene TRBV9; the D gene could be TRBD1 or TRBD2 (6 bases each). The CDR3 has 15 amino acids. The V end lost 3 bases, the J end lost 8 bases, and 18 bases lay between the germline ends. Germline values: CDR1 SGDLS, CDR2 YYNGEE. CDR3 residues: CASSGGASRDDEQFF. In nucleotides, the CDR3 is TGTGCCAGCAGCGGGGGGGCTAGCAGGGACGATGAGCAGTTCTTC.